Below, 26 T cell receptor beta chains from the same sample are listed, as sequenced in a study of blood T cell repertoires in COVID-19. Clones were read by immunoSEQ multiplex PCR, and TCRdb kept only the in-frame ones, dropping some. In the table there are under 250,000 clones, less than 85% of which are singletons. Sequenced: peripheral blood. Every receptor here comes from a woman aged 70-85 years with active or convalescent COVID-19.

The chain recombines TRBV18 with TRBJ1-1; D perhaps matches TRBD1 (5 bases). V was shortened by 4 bases and J by 8 bases, with 14 bases between the two germline ends. The germline CDR1 and CDR2 sequences are KGHSH and LQKENI. The CDR3 spans 13 residues. CDR3 nucleotides: TGTGCCAGCTCACTAACGACGGGGGTGGAAGCTTTCTTT. It specifies CASSLTTGVEAFF.

This rearrangement joins TRBV6-5 to TRBJ1-3; weak D call: TRBD1 (6 bases). V was cut by 8 bases and J by 4 bases, with 15 bases left in between. The CDR3 contains 14 residues. Germline loops: CDR1 MNHEY, CDR2 SVGAGI. This chain's CDR3 is CASSTGGRGNTIYF. The CDR3 DNA follows: TGTGCCAGCTCCACGGGGGGGCGAGGAAACACCATATATTTT.

This clone has a handful of counts. V and J are TRBV2 and TRBJ1-6; D unresolved. The V end was cut by 7 bases, the J end by 5 bases, with 3 bases between. Germline V gene lookup returns CDR1 SNHLY and CDR2 FYNNEI. This CDR3 is 11 amino acids long. The CDR3 sequence is CASTDNSPLHF. The CDR3 DNA follows: TGTGCCAGCACCGATAATTCACCCCTCCACTTT.

CDR3: CASSGTDTLNYGYTF. CDR3 sequence (DNA): TGTGCCAGTAGCGGGACAGATACACTAAACTATGGCTACACCTTC. The chain recombines TRBV19 with TRBJ1-2; 7 nucleotides match TRBD1. V lost 6 bases, J lost 2 bases, and 9 bases stayed unmatched. The CDR3 is 15 amino acids. Germline CDR1 is LNHDA and CDR2 is SQIVND (reference sequence). The whole variable domain, filled in from reference TRBV19 and TRBJ1-2, reads DGGITQSPKYLFRKEGQNVTLSCEQNLNHDAMYWYRQDPGQGLRLIYYSQIVNDFQKGDIAEGYSVSREKKESFPLTVTSAQKNPTAFYLCASSGTDTLNYGYTFGSGTRLTVV.

V usage is TRBV4-2 and J usage is TRBJ1-6; no reliable D call. The CDR3 sequence is 15 residues long. Germline-derived CDR1 and CDR2 are LGHNA and YNFKEQ. The germline V and J ends were trimmed by 0 bases and 13 bases, with 16 bases remaining between them. The CDR3 sequence: CASSQDGPGVGPLHF. The CDR3 coding sequence is TGTGCCAGCAGCCAAGATGGTCCCGGGGTAGGGCCCCTCCACTTT.

The J gene is TRBJ1-1, the V gene TRBV30; D possibly corresponds to TRBD1 (5 bases). The germline gives CDR1 GTSNPN, CDR2 SVGIG (reference sequence). V lost 4 bases and J 5 bases, leaving 17 bases between the germline ends. The CDR3 has 14 residues. Here the CDR3 DNA reads TGTGCCTGGAAAAAAAAAGGGGTTTATACTGAAGCTTTCTTT. Protein sequence: CAWKKKGVYTEAFF.

This sequence joins TRBV27 and TRBJ2-7, with TRBD2 as a possible D gene (6 bases). The CDR3 runs 14 residues. Germline loops: CDR1 MNHEY, CDR2 SMNVEV (reference sequence). V was shortened by 8 bases and J by 6 bases, with 20 bases between the two germline ends. The CDR3 spells CASRPWGEIGEQYF. The CDR3 nucleotides read TGTGCCAGCCGCCCTTGGGGGGAGATAGGCGAGCAGTACTTC.

The sample holds a few counts of this clone. This chain connects TRBV2 to TRBJ1-5; D might be TRBD1 (6 bases). CDR1 is SNHLY and CDR2 is FYNNEI in the germline V gene. The CDR3 runs to 14 residues. Trimming took 7 bases from V and 3 from J, leaving 13 bases between them. The CDR3 bases are TGTGCCAGCACCCTTTCAGGGGACAATCAGCCCCAGCATTTT. Its protein product is CASTLSGDNQPQHF.

J is TRBJ1-2 and V is TRBV29-1, with D tentatively TRBD1 (5 bases). The CDR3 runs 14 residues. V lost 2 bases and J lost 5, with 15 bases in between. Per the germline V gene, CDR1 is SQVTM and CDR2 is ANQGSEA. CDR3 residues: CSVEKMQGGYGYTF. The CDR3 DNA follows: TGCAGCGTTGAAAAGATGCAGGGCGGTTATGGCTACACCTTC. Full variable domain (missing parts from reference TRBV29-1 and TRBJ1-2): SAVISQKPSRDICQRGTSLTIQCQVDSQVTMMFWYRQQPGQSLTLIATANQGSEATYESGFVIDKFPISRPNLTFSTLTVSNMSPEDSSIYLCSVEKMQGGYGYTFGSGTRLTVV.

V gene TRBV28 combines with J gene TRBJ2-7, with D perhaps TRBD2 (6 bases). This CDR3 spans 14 amino acids. Deletions cut 6 bases from V and 0 bases from J, with 12 bases between. Germline CDR1 MDHEN, CDR2 SYDVKM. DNA of the CDR3: TGTGCCAGCAGGGAGGGAACCAGCTCCTACGAGCAGTACTTC. Protein: CASREGTSSYEQYF.

The chain combines TRBV18 with TRBJ1-1; tentatively, D is TRBD1 (6 bases). From germline, CDR1 is KGHSH and CDR2 LQKENI. V was cut by 3 bases and J by 2 bases, with 13 bases left in between. The CDR3 extends over 15 amino acids. DNA for the CDR3: TGTGCCAGCTCACCGCGACAGGAAGCAAACACTGAAGCTTTCTTT. Encoded protein: CASSPRQEANTEAFF.

The sample holds one count of this clone. The CDR3 DNA reads TGTGCCAGCTCACCACCAGTTTCCGGAGGTGAAGCTTTCTTT. Its translation is CASSPPVSGGEAFF. This rearrangement joins TRBV18 to TRBJ1-1; D gene ambiguous. This CDR3 is built from 14 residues. Trimming stripped 0 bases from V and 7 bases from J, with 12 bases between. From germline, CDR1 is KGHSH and CDR2 LQKENI.

This chain joins TRBV30 and TRBJ1-1, with D possibly being TRBD1 (6 bases). This CDR3 comprises 12 residues. CDR1 and CDR2 (germline): GTSNPN, SVGIG (reference sequence). V lost 4 bases to trimming and J lost 8 bases, with 14 bases between them. CDR3 protein: CAWTFTGLEAFF. The CDR3 DNA reads as TGTGCCTGGACCTTCACAGGGTTGGAAGCTTTCTTT.

This clone was seen just once. The J gene is TRBJ2-1, the V gene TRBV24-1, with TRBD1 matching over 9 bases. Germline CDR1 KGHDR, CDR2 SFDVKD. V was clipped by 8 bases and J by 9 bases; unmatched bases: 16. CDR3 size: 16 residues. As DNA, the CDR3 is TGTGCCACCATTTTAACTCGGGACAGGGCGATTGGTGAGCAGTTCTTC. Translated: CATILTRDRAIGEQFF.

The J gene is TRBJ2-6, the V gene TRBV11-2; D gene uncertain. The CDR3 runs to 14 residues. The germline V gene encodes CDR1 SGHAT and CDR2 FQNNGV. Trimming cost V 3 bases and J 0 bases, with 3 bases left between them. CDR3 protein: CASSLSSGANVLTF. DNA for the CDR3: TGTGCCAGCAGCTTGAGCTCTGGGGCCAACGTCCTGACTTTC. Complete variable domain (other parts from reference TRBV11-2 and TRBJ2-6): EAGVAQSPRYKIIEKRQSVAFWCNPISGHATLYWYQQILGQGPKLLIQFQNNGVVDDSQLPKDRFSAERLKGVDSTLKIQPAKLEDSAVYLCASSLSSGANVLTFGAGSRLTVL.

The J gene is TRBJ2-5, the V gene TRBV15; D call uncertain. The ends were cut back, 1 base at V and 4 bases at J, with 7 bases in the middle. Germline assignment: CDR1 LNHNV and CDR2 YYDKDF (reference sequence). The CDR3 loop spans 13 amino acids. The chain's CDR3 is CATSRGLTETQYF. The CDR3, as DNA: TGTGCCACCAGCAGAGGTCTAACAGAGACCCAGTACTTC. The full variable domain, its missing parts supplied by reference TRBV15 and TRBJ2-5, is DAMVIQNPRYQVTQFGKPVTLSCSQTLNHNVMYWYQQKSSQAPKLLFHYYDKDFNNEADTPDNFQSRRPNTSFCFLDIRSPGLGDTAMYLCATSRGLTETQYFGPGTRLLVL.

This sequence joins TRBV3-1 (or the pseudogene TRBV3-2) and TRBJ1-2; 9 bases are shared with TRBD1. The V gene end was trimmed by 3 bases and the J gene end by 4 bases; junction bases not matched to a gene: 6. Germline-derived CDR1 and CDR2 are LGHDT and YNNKEL (reference sequence). The CDR3 totals 15 residues. The CDR3 coding sequence is TGTGCCAGCAGCCACCGACAGGGGGTGGGCTATGGCTACACCTTC. Its translation is CASSHRQGVGYGYTF.

This clone occurred once. This rearrangement joins TRBV5-1 to TRBJ2-5; D is possibly TRBD1 (5 bases). Trimming took off 4 bases at V and 4 bases at J, with 20 bases between the two ends. This CDR3 contains 16 residues. CDR1 is SGHRS and CDR2 is YFSETQ in the germline V gene. CDR3 in DNA: TGCGCCAGCAGCGCCTTAGGGCAGGGCACCGGAGAGACCCAGTACTTC. Translating gives CASSALGQGTGETQYF.

The chain has TRBV30 and TRBJ2-1; 10 bases fit TRBD2. V was pared by 5 bases and J by 7 bases, with 8 bases of the junction left unmatched. CDR3 length equals 14 residues. The germline gives CDR1 GTSNPN, CDR2 SVGIG (reference sequence). The CDR3 spells CAWRKSGGDNEQFF. DNA of the CDR3: TGTGCCTGGCGGAAGAGCGGGGGGGATAATGAGCAGTTCTTC. Combining the CDR3 with reference TRBV30 and TRBJ2-1 gives the whole variable domain SQTIHQWPATLVQPVGSPLSLECTVEGTSNPNLYWYRQAAGRGLQLLFYSVGIGQISSEVPQNLSASRPQDRQFILSSKKLLLSDSGFYLCAWRKSGGDNEQFFGPGTRLTVL.

This chain connects TRBV3-1 (or the pseudogene TRBV3-2) to TRBJ1-3; D is possibly TRBD1 (5 bases). Trimming removed 4 bases from V and 0 bases from J, with 10 bases in between. The CDR3 contains 15 residues. Germline CDR1 and CDR2: LGHDT and YNNKEL (reference sequence). The CDR3 nucleotides are TGTGCCAGCAGCCTGGGGGGGGGCTCTGGAAACACCATATATTTT. Its translation is CASSLGGGSGNTIYF.

The chain employs TRBV5-1 and TRBJ2-7; 10 positions agree with TRBD2. This CDR3 region has 15 residues. The junction had 9 bases not matched to a gene; V was cut back by 7 bases and J by 2 bases. Germline V lookup: CDR1 SGHRS, CDR2 YFSETQ. The CDR3 nucleotides read TGCGCCAGCCCACAACAGCGGGAGGGAACCTACGAGCAGTACTTC. It codes for CASPQQREGTYEQYF.

V usage is TRBV5-1 and J usage is TRBJ2-1; D is perhaps TRBD1 (6 bases). Trimming cost V 4 bases and J 10 bases, with 15 bases left between them. Germline lookup yields CDR1 SGHRS and CDR2 YFSETQ. The CDR3 contains 13 residues. CDR3 sequence: CASSPSVGTEQFF. Written as DNA, the CDR3 is TGCGCCAGCAGCCCTTCGGTCGGGACAGAGCAGTTCTTC.

In this sample, this clone turned up once. The chain links TRBV5-1 to TRBJ2-3; 9 bases are a match to TRBD1. Germline V gene data show CDR1 as SGHRS and CDR2 as YFSETQ. The CDR3 runs to 15 residues. The V and J ends lost 1 base and 2 bases, in that order; junction bases with no gene match: 2. CDR3 sequence: CASSLRTGVTDTQYF. The CDR3, as DNA: TGCGCCAGCAGCTTGCGGACAGGGGTCACAGATACGCAGTATTTT.

This clone was seen once. V is TRBV9 and J is TRBJ1-5; no firm D call. The ends were cut back, 2 bases at V and 5 bases at J, with 11 bases in the middle. The CDR3 has 14 amino acids. Germline V gives CDR1 SGDLS, CDR2 YYNGEE. In DNA, the CDR3 is TGTGCCAGCAGCGTGAGTTCGGGAGATCAGCCCCAGCATTTT. The encoded protein is CASSVSSGDQPQHF.

The CDR3 DNA sequence: TGCGCCAGCAGCTCGTGGACTAGCGGGGGGGCGGGTGTTGAGACCCAGTACTTC. This encodes CASSSWTSGGAGVETQYF. This sequence joins TRBV4-3 and TRBJ2-5, with 15 bases matching TRBD2. The CDR3 covers 18 residues. V lost 5 bases to trimming and J lost 5 bases; unmatched junction nucleotides: 12. Germline CDR1 LGHNA, CDR2 YSLEER.

This chain connects TRBV19 to TRBJ2-5; tentative D call: TRBD2 (5 bases). The CDR3 has 13 residues. Germline V CDR1 and CDR2: LNHDA, SQIVND (reference sequence). With 4 bases removed from V and 7 bases from J, the gap between germline ends came to 13 bases. The CDR3 sequence: CASSTSPGGTQYF. CDR3 sequence (DNA): TGTGCCAGTAGTACGAGCCCCGGAGGGACCCAGTACTTC.